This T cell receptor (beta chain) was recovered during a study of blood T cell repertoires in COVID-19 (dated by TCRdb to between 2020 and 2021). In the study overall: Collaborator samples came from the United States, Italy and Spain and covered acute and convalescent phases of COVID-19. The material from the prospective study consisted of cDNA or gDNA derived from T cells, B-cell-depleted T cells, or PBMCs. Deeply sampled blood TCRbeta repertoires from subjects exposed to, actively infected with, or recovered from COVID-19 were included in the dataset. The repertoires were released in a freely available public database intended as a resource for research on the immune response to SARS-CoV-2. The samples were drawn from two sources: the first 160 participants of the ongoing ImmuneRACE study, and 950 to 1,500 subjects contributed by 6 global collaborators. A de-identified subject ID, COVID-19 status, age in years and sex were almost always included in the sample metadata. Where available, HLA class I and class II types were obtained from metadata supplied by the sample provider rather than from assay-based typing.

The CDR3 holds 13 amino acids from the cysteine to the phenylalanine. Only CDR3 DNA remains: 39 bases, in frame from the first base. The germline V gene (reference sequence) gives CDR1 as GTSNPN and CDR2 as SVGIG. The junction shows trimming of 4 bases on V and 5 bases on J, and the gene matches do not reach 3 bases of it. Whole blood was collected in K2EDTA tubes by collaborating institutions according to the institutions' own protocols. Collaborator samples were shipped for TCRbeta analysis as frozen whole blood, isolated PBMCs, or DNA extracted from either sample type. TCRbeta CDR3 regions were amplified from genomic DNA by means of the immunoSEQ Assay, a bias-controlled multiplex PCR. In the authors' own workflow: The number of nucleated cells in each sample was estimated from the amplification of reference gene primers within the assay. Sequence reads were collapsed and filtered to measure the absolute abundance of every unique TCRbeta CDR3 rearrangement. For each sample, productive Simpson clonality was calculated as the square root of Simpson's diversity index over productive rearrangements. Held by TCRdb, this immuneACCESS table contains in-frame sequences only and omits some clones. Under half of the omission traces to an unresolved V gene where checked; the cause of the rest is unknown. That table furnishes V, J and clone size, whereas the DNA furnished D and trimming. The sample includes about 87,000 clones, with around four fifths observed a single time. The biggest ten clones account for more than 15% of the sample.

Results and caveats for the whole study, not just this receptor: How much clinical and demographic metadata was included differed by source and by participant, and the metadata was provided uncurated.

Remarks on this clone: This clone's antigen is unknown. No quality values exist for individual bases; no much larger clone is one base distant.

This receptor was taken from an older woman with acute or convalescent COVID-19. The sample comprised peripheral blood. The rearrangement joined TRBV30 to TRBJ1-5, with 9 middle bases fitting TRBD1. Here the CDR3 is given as CAWNRGLDQPQHF. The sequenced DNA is TGTGCCTGGAACAGGGGGCTCGATCAGCCCCAGCATTTT.